The 28 T cell receptor beta chains listed next were all sequenced from one sample in a study of post-analysis software for immune sequencing data. TCR beta cDNA libraries included unique molecular identifiers. MiXCR, applied by TCRdb to the PCR reads, yields one record per CDR3 protein. The profile shows fewer than 700,000 distinct CDR3 sequences, 44% of them singletons. General study results and limits: Included in a set of roughly 5 TRBV segments more frequent in patients than controls were TRBV5-6, TRBV5-1 and TRBV20-1.

Which antigens these TCRs recognize remains unknown. The sample consisted of blood. Receptors originate from a girl under 18 with multiple sclerosis.

This rearrangement joins TRBV7-8 to TRBJ1-1, with a possible D match to TRBD1 (6 bases). The CDR3 length is 15 residues. Trimming cost V 1 base and J 1 base, with 10 bases left between them. Germline V gives CDR1 SGHVS, CDR2 FQNEAQ. In DNA, the CDR3 is TGTGCCAGCAGCTTAGGGCAGGGGCCGAACACTGAAGCTTTCTTT. It specifies CASSLGQGPNTEAFF.

This clonotype was counted only a few times. V usage is TRBV12-3 or TRBV12-4 and J usage is TRBJ2-1; the D is unclear. Deletions cut 6 bases from V and 6 bases from J, with 15 bases between. This CDR3 is built from 14 residues. The CDR3 region is CASSLRTGSNEQFF. Written as DNA, the CDR3 is TGTGCCAGCAGCCTCAGGACGGGCTCCAATGAGCAGTTCTTC.

There are a few counts of this clonotype. The chain combines TRBV5-1 with TRBJ2-1; D could derive from TRBD1 or TRBD2 (5 bases each). The CDR3 sequence is 14 residues long. Germline values: CDR1 SGHRS, CDR2 YFSETQ. V was clipped by 5 bases and J by 6 bases, with 15 bases between them. The DNA of the CDR3 is TGCGCCAGCAGACGTACCCGGGACGCCAATGAGCAGTTCTTC. It is translated as CASRRTRDANEQFF.

The chain recombines TRBV7-8 with TRBJ2-1; tentatively, D is TRBD1 (5 bases). Trimming took off 1 base at V and 8 bases at J, with 12 bases between the two ends. This CDR3 comprises 14 residues. Germline V gene sequence: CDR1 SGHVS, CDR2 FQNEAQ. The CDR3 loop reads CASSLGLGLHEQFF. CDR3 bases: TGTGCCAGCAGCTTAGGTTTGGGGCTACATGAGCAGTTCTTC.

The CDR3 nucleotides read TGTGCCAGCGCGGTGCAGGGTCGCTACACCTTC. Its translation is CASAVQGRYTF. The chain joins TRBV2 to TRBJ1-2; D might be TRBD1 (5 bases). The germline gives CDR1 SNHLY, CDR2 FYNNEI. V shed 8 bases and J shed 9 bases, with 13 bases lying between them. The CDR3 covers 11 residues.

This chain connects TRBV29-1 to TRBJ1-1; 8 positions match TRBD1. The CDR3 sequence is 12 residues long. V was pared by 4 bases and J by 7 bases, with 5 bases of the junction left unmatched. The V gene's germline CDR1 is SQVTM and CDR2 ANQGSEA. The CDR3 sequence is CSVAGGEGEAFF. The CDR3 coding sequence is TGCAGCGTTGCAGGGGGCGAGGGTGAAGCTTTCTTT.

Comment on this clonotype: This may come from a read error, since a much larger clone is one base off. The chain links TRBV12-3 or TRBV12-4 to TRBJ2-5; TRBD2 might be the D (6 bases). The end of the DNA is better explained by TRBJ2-7, so the J call may be wrong. This CDR3 spans 14 amino acids. The CDR3 DNA sequence: TGTGCCAGCAGTTCTTGGGCTAGCGCTCCCGAGCAGTACTTC. It encodes CASSSWASAPEQYF.

This clonotype was recorded a few times. The chain has TRBV5-6 and TRBJ1-6; D call uncertain. Germline V gene sequence: CDR1 SGHDT, CDR2 YYEEEE. V lost 1 base and J 5 bases, leaving 10 bases between the germline ends. The CDR3 is 15 residues long. CDR3 coding DNA: TGTGCCAGCAGCTTGCGGCCTACGGATAATTCACCCCTCCACTTT. It codes for CASSLRPTDNSPLHF.

The chain carries TRBV3-1 and TRBJ1-1, with 8 nucleotides matching TRBD1. This CDR3 has 16 amino acids. CDR1 is LGHDT and CDR2 is YNNKEL in the germline V gene (reference sequence). J lost 3 bases, V lost 3 bases, and 9 bases had no gene match. The chain's CDR3 is CASSHLRTGRDTEAFF. CDR3 coding DNA: TGTGCCAGCAGCCACCTCCGGACAGGGCGGGACACTGAAGCTTTCTTT.

The chain has TRBV20-1 and TRBJ1-5; weak D call: TRBD1 (6 bases). This CDR3 has 13 residues. Germline lookup yields CDR1 DFQATT and CDR2 SNEGSKA (reference sequence). The V end was cut by 6 bases, the J end by 6 bases, with 15 bases between. CDR3 residues: CSARRGMGQPQHF. The CDR3 bases are TGCAGTGCCCGAAGGGGGATGGGTCAGCCCCAGCATTTT.

The CDR3 is CASSKEKQGEETQYF. The CDR3 nucleotides are TGTGCCAGCAGCAAAGAGAAGCAGGGGGAAGAGACCCAGTACTTC. The chain links TRBV21-1 to TRBJ2-5; the table's D call, TRBD1, was not checked against the DNA. TRBV21-1 is an annotated pseudogene. The CDR3 loop spans 15 amino acids.

V is TRBV5-4 and J is TRBJ2-1; TRBD2 matches at 11 bases. This CDR3 has 15 amino acids. The germline V gene has CDR1 SGHNT and CDR2 YYREEE (reference sequence). J was trimmed by 8 bases and V by 2 bases; bases with no gene match: 6. CDR3 region: CASSFRLAGLDEQFF. CDR3 sequence (DNA): TGTGCCAGCAGCTTCCGACTAGCGGGGTTGGATGAGCAGTTCTTC.

This sequence joins TRBV20-1 and TRBJ1-2; the D gene is possibly TRBD1 (6 bases). This CDR3 is 14 amino acids long. Germline loops: CDR1 DFQATT, CDR2 SNEGSKA (reference sequence). V shed 0 bases and J shed 4 bases, with 12 bases lying between them. The CDR3 spells CSARDYGGAYGYTF. The CDR3 region has the DNA TGCAGTGCTAGAGATTATGGGGGCGCCTATGGCTACACCTTC.

The V call is TRBV3-1, the J call TRBJ1-2, with D perhaps matching TRBD1 (6 bases). The CDR3 is made up of 15 amino acids. CDR1 is LGHDT, CDR2 YNNKEL, per germline (reference sequence). V lost 0 bases, J lost 3 bases, and 11 bases lay in between. The CDR3 coding sequence is TGTGCCAGCAGCCAAGACGCACAGGGAGACTATGGCTACACCTTC. It is translated as CASSQDAQGDYGYTF.

V and J are TRBV7-2 and TRBJ2-4; 9 positions match TRBD2. CDR3 length: 17 amino acids. The junction had 11 bases not matched to a gene; V was cut back by 2 bases and J by 6 bases. CDR1 SGHTA and CDR2 FQGNSA come from the germline V gene. The CDR3 bases are TGTGCCAGCAGCTTATATATAGCGGGAGTGGGTGGAAACATTCAGTACTTC. Translation gives CASSLYIAGVGGNIQYF. Supplemented by reference TRBV7-2 and TRBJ2-4, the full variable domain reads GAGVSQSPSNKVTEKGKDVELRCDPISGHTALYWYRQSLGQGLEFLIYFQGNSAPDKSGLPSDRFSAERTGGSVSTLTIQRTQQEDSAVYLCASSLYIAGVGGNIQYFGAGTRLSVL.

This clonotype was detected a few times. The chain links TRBV3-1 to TRBJ1-2, with 7 positions matching TRBD1. CDR1 LGHDT and CDR2 YNNKEL come from the germline V gene (reference sequence). V gave up 3 bases and J gave up 4 bases; unmatched junction bases: 8. The CDR3 consists of 15 residues. The CDR3 DNA sequence: TGTGCCAGCAGCCATCGACAGGGAGGGTCCTATGGCTACACCTTC. The encoded protein is CASSHRQGGSYGYTF.

The chain employs TRBV5-6 and TRBJ1-2; D not certain. Germline-derived CDR1 and CDR2 are SGHDT and YYEEEE. The germline V and J ends were trimmed by 3 bases and 8 bases, with 8 bases remaining between them. CDR3 length: 11 residues. The CDR3 DNA is TGTGCCAGCAGCTGGTCAGGAGGCTACACCTTC. Protein sequence: CASSWSGGYTF.

The rearrangement joins TRBV6-5 to TRBJ1-1, with TRBD1 matching over 7 bases. Unmatched junction bases numbered 6, after V lost 5 bases and J lost 0 bases. The germline CDR1 and CDR2 sequences are MNHEY and SVGAGI. This CDR3 has 15 residues. CDR3 in amino acids: CASSGTVNMNTEAFF. For the CDR3, the DNA is TGTGCCAGCAGTGGGACAGTGAACATGAACACTGAAGCTTTCTTT.

The V call is TRBV24-1, the J call TRBJ2-7; TRBD1 aligns across 7 bases. The CDR3 totals 13 residues. Trimming took 10 bases from V and 4 from J; bases not matched to a gene: 9. Per germline, CDR1 KGHDR and CDR2 SFDVKD. The CDR3 sequence is CATAPGGAYEQYF. The CDR3 DNA reads TGTGCCACGGCCCCAGGGGGAGCGTACGAGCAGTACTTC.

This clonotype came up a few times. The genes are TRBV7-3 and TRBJ2-1; 16 bases match TRBD2. Germline CDR1 is SGHTA and CDR2 is FQGTGA. The CDR3 spans 19 residues. Unmatched junction bases numbered 6, after V lost 4 bases and J lost 0 bases. Here the CDR3 reads CASSSKGLAGGSSYNEQFF. For the CDR3, the DNA is TGTGCCAGCAGCTCGAAGGGACTAGCGGGGGGGAGCTCCTACAATGAGCAGTTCTTC. Looking up the rest from reference TRBV7-3 and TRBJ2-1 gives the full variable domain: GAGVSQTPSNKVTEKGKYVELRCDPISGHTALYWYRQSLGQGPEFLIYFQGTGAADDSGLPNDRFFAVRPEGSVSTLKIQRTERGDSAVYLCASSSKGLAGGSSYNEQFFGPGTRLTVL.

This chain links TRBV4-1 with TRBJ1-5; D is perhaps TRBD1 (6 bases). Germline CDR1 and CDR2: MGHRA and YSYEKL. Trimming pared 1 base from V and 1 base from J, leaving 17 bases between. This CDR3 comprises 18 residues. The CDR3 loop is CASSQGPPQGRSNQPQHF. In nucleotides, the CDR3 is TGCGCCAGCAGCCAAGGGCCCCCACAGGGAAGGAGCAATCAGCCCCAGCATTTT.

The rearrangement links TRBV11-3 to TRBJ1-6, with 9 positions matching TRBD1. The V segment lost 5 bases and the J segment 8 bases; nucleotides outside the gene matches: 1. This CDR3 comprises 13 residues. Germline V gene lookup returns CDR1 SGHNT and CDR2 YENEEA. CDR3 nucleotides: TGTGCCAGCAGCCGGGACAGGGATTCACCCCTCCACTTT. Its protein is CASSRDRDSPLHF.

Regarding this clonotype: One junction end does not reproduce the germline sequence, and a read error may be involved. The V and J genes are TRBV7-9 and TRBJ1-5; the D is unclear. CDR3 length: 15 residues. CDR1 is SEHNR, CDR2 FQNEAQ, per germline (reference sequence). CDR3 in amino acids: CACSYGDQSNQPQHF. CDR3 nucleotides: TGTGCCTGCAGCTACGGCGACCAGAGCAATCAGCCACAGCATTTT.

The chain carries TRBV29-1 and TRBJ1-2; D gene uncertain. This CDR3 region has 13 residues. CDR1 and CDR2 from the germline V gene are SQVTM and ANQGSEA. V was cut by 3 bases and J by 4 bases, with 12 bases left in between. The CDR3 nucleotides are TGCAGCGTTGAGGAAGTGCCGCTCTATGGCTACACCTTC. Encoded protein: CSVEEVPLYGYTF.

This rearrangement joins TRBV12-3 or TRBV12-4 to TRBJ1-1; tentatively, D is TRBD1 (5 bases). Trimming pared 1 base from V and 3 bases from J, leaving 9 bases between. The length of the CDR3 is 14 residues. DNA of the CDR3: TGTGCCAGCAGTTTAGTCCAGGGCTACACTGAAGCTTTCTTT. Translation: CASSLVQGYTEAFF.

This clonotype came up a few times. The genes are TRBV20-1 and TRBJ2-7; D ambiguous. From germline, CDR1 is DFQATT and CDR2 SNEGSKA (reference sequence). V was shortened by 1 base and J by 4 bases, with 5 bases between the two germline ends. This CDR3 has 11 residues. The CDR3 DNA sequence: TGCAGTGCTAGAGCAGATTACGAGCAGTACTTC. Amino acids: CSARADYEQYF.

This clonotype was found a few times. The chain's CDR3 is CASSLVGGDVANEQFF. In DNA form, the CDR3 reads TGCGCCAGCAGCTTGGTGGGGGGGGACGTCGCCAATGAGCAGTTCTTC. The chain combines TRBV5-1 with TRBJ2-1, with 7 bases matching TRBD2. Germline lookup yields CDR1 SGHRS and CDR2 YFSETQ. The ends lost 0 bases at V and 6 bases at J; junction bases unmatched: 9. This CDR3 region has 16 residues.

This clonotype was observed a handful of times. The chain joins TRBV12-3 or TRBV12-4 to TRBJ2-1, with TRBD1 identical over 7 bases. V was clipped by 3 bases and J by 4 bases; unmatched bases: 6. This CDR3 has 15 amino acids. CDR3 nucleotides: TGTGCCAGCAGTTTTCCGAGACAGGGATACAATGAGCAGTTCTTC. This gives the protein CASSFPRQGYNEQFF.